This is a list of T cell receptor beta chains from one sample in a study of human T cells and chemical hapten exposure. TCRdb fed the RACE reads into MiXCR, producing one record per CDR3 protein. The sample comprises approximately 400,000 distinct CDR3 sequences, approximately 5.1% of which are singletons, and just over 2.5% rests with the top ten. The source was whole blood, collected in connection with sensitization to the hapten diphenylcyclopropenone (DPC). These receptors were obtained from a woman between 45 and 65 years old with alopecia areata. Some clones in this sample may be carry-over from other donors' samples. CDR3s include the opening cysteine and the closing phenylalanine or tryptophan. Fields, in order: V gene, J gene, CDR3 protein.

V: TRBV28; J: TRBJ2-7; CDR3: CASSTTYEQYF
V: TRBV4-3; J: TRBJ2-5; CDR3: CASSQDVGGGETQYF
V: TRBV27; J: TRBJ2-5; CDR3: CASSSTKGTQYF
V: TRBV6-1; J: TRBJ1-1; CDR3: CASRHPGDSEAFF
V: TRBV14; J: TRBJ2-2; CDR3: CASSFPGQGIHTGELFF
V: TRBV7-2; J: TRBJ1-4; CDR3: CASSALTGGSEKLFF
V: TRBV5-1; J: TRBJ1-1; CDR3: CASSSQGLGNTEAFF
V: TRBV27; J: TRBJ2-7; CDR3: CASSSIPRGLVYF
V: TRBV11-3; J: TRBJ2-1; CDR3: CASSPRGLAASSYNEQFF
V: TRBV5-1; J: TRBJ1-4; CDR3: CASSLDWRVEKLFF
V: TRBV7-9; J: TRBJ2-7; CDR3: CASSSGLAGDRSYEQYF
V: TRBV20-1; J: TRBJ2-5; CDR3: CSARGGPETQYF
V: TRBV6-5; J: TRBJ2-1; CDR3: CASSYSGGISYNEQIF
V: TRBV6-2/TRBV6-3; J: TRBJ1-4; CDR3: CASMTPGSRIEKLFF
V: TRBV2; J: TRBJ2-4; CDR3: CASSETTLAKNIQYF
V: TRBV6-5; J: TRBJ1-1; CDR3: CASSYRRQGEAFF
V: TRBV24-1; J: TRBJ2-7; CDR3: CATSDLSYEQYF
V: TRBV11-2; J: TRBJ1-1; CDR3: CASSLDRRREAFF
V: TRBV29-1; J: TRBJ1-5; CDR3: CSEGLKQMNNQPQHF
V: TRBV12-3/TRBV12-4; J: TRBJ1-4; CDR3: CASSPITGTREKLFF
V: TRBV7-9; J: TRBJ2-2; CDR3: CASSPKGLRNTGELFF
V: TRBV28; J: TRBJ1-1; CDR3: CASSPNRGPDTEAFF
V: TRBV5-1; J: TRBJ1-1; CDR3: CASSPWMADMNTEAFF
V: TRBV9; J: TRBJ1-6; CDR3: CASSVVAENSPLHF
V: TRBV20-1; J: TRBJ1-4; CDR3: CSSSLAGANEKLFF
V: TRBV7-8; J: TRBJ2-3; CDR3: CASSLARSGKDTQYF
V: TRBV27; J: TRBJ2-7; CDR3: CASSLTPRGSDYEQYF
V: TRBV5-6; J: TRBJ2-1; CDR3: CASSRAGGGTYNEQFF
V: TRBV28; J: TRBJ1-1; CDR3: CASSSSGRLEAFF
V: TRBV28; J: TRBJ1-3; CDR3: CASSGQGNTIYF
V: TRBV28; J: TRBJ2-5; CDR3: CASSFTAQGAQYF
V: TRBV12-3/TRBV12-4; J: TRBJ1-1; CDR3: CASIPGSTEAFF
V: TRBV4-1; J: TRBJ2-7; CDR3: CASSLGPNNPYEQYF
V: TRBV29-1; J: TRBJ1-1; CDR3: CSVTRNTEAFF
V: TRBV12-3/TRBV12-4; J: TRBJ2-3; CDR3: CASSPRRGPTDTQYF
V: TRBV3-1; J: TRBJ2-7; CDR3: CASSRQGVYEQYF
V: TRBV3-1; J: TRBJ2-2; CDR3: CASGRSGANTGELFF
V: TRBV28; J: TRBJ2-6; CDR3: CASREPRWPGANVLTF
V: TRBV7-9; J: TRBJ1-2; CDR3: CASSLDSTNYGYTF
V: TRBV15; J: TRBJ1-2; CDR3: CATSRTGLYGYTF
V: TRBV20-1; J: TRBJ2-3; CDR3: CSASRQDTQYF
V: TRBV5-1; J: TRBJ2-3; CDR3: CASSLGLAGFMADTQYF
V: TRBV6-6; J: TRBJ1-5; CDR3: CASSWGPDRPNSPQHF
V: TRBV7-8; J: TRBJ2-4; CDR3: CASSPRRVQAKNIQYF
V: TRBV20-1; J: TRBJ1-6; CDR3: CSAAGTGNTSPLHF
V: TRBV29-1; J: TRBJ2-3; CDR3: CSVEARTSGRLGNTQYF
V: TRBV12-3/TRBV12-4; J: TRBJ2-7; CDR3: CASSRERGMQYF
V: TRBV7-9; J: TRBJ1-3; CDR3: CASSFWADPSGNTIYF
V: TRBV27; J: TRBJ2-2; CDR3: CASSLTPGELFF
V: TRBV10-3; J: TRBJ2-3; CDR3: CATVRGDSRTDTQYF
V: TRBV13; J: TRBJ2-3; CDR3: CASSSRDRGSDTQYF
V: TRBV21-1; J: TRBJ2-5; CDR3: CASSKARGASGGETQYF